The next 31 T cell receptor beta chains were all read from a single sample in a study of T cell responses to AZD1222 COVID-19 vaccine. Repertoires were generated with immunoSEQ multiplex PCR, while TCRdb's copy carries only in-frame clones and drops some. The sample consists of some 180,000 clones, 80% to 95% of them appearing once. The sequencing used peripheral blood, collected 28 days after the second AZD1222 dose. The receptors come from an adult who received the AZD1222 COVID-19 vaccine.

The CDR3 loop reads CASSFRLASGANVLTF. The CDR3 nucleotides are TGTGCCAGCAGCTTCCGACTAGCTTCTGGGGCCAACGTCCTGACTTTC. The rearrangement uses TRBV3-1 (or the pseudogene TRBV3-2) and TRBJ2-6, with TRBD2 matching 7 bases. V was pared by 5 bases and J by 1 base, with 5 bases of the junction left unmatched. CDR1 LGHDT and CDR2 YNNKEL come from the germline V gene (reference sequence). This CDR3 is 16 amino acids long.

The chain recombines TRBV3-1 (or the pseudogene TRBV3-2) with TRBJ1-2; no firm D call. CDR1 is LGHDT, CDR2 YNNKEL, per germline (reference sequence). V shed 1 base and J shed 12 bases, with 12 bases lying between them. CDR3 length: 12 amino acids. The CDR3 loop is CASSQAGTNNTF. In nucleotides, the CDR3 is TGTGCCAGCAGCCAAGCGGGAACCAATAACACCTTC.

The CDR3 nucleotides read TGTGCCAGCAGACGGGACAGCTCCTACGAGCAGTACTTC. It codes for CASRRDSSYEQYF. The J gene is TRBJ2-7, the V gene TRBV12-3 or TRBV12-4; TRBD1 aligns across 7 bases. Trimming at V came to 6 bases and at J to 0 bases, leaving 2 bases not matched to a gene. This CDR3 is 13 amino acids long.

V usage is TRBV7-6 and J usage is TRBJ2-3; 9 nucleotides line up with TRBD2. After removal of 4 bases from V and 6 bases from J, the junction contained 8 bases not matched to a gene. Germline CDR1 SGHVS, CDR2 FNYEAQ. The CDR3 loop spans 15 amino acids. The CDR3: CASSSSGTSWDTQYF. CDR3 in DNA: TGTGCCAGCAGCTCATCCGGGACTAGCTGGGATACGCAGTATTTT.

This clone was seen only a few times. The chain employs TRBV27 and TRBJ1-2; TRBD1 matches 10 bases. The CDR3 spans 19 residues. The V gene end was trimmed by 0 bases and the J gene end by 1 base; junction bases not matched to a gene: 11. Germline CDR1 and CDR2: MNHEY and SMNVEV (reference sequence). The CDR3 DNA sequence: TGTGCCAGCAGTTTATCGGGCCCGGGACAGGGGTCCGTTAACTATGGCTACACCTTC. Translating gives CASSLSGPGQGSVNYGYTF.

This chain joins TRBV4-3 and TRBJ2-4, with 13 positions matching TRBD2. The CDR3 sequence is 21 residues long. Germline V gene lookup returns CDR1 LGHNA and CDR2 YSLEER. The V segment lost 0 bases and the J segment 0 bases; nucleotides outside the gene matches: 11. This CDR3 reads CASSQEVRTSGGYLAKNIQYF. In DNA, the CDR3 is TGCGCCAGCAGCCAAGAAGTGAGGACTAGCGGGGGCTACCTAGCCAAAAACATTCAGTACTTC.

V and J are TRBV6-5 and TRBJ1-3; D is uncertain. V gave up 0 bases and J gave up 4 bases, with 10 bases separating them. CDR3 size: 15 residues. The germline gives CDR1 MNHEY, CDR2 SVGAGI. CDR3 in DNA: TGTGCCAGCAGTTACTCAAGGGTCGTGGGAAACACCATATATTTT. Translating gives CASSYSRVVGNTIYF.

The rearrangement joins TRBV6-5 to TRBJ2-7; D might be TRBD1 (6 bases). Per the germline V gene, CDR1 is MNHEY and CDR2 is SVGAGI. CDR3 length equals 15 residues. The V end was cut by 2 bases, the J end by 0 bases, with 11 bases between. CDR3 region: CASSYRGHSSYEQYF. The CDR3 nucleotides are TGTGCCAGCAGTTACCGGGGACACTCCTCCTACGAGCAGTACTTC.

This clone appeared once. The chain couples TRBV5-1 to TRBJ2-3; D remains unclear. The germline gives CDR1 SGHRS, CDR2 YFSETQ. V lost 2 bases and J lost 1, with 11 bases in between. CDR3 size: 15 residues. This chain's CDR3 is CASSLSQTRTDTQYF. CDR3 nucleotides: TGCGCCAGCAGCTTAAGTCAGACCCGCACAGATACGCAGTATTTT.

The chain combines TRBV24-1 with TRBJ1-1, with 7 bases aligning to TRBD1. V shed 2 bases, J shed 1 base, and the junction held 3 bases outside the gene matches. CDR3 length: 15 residues. CDR1 is KGHDR and CDR2 is SFDVKD in the germline V gene. CDR3 residues: CATSDSDRTNTEAFF. Written as DNA, the CDR3 is TGTGCCACCAGTGATTCGGACAGGACGAACACTGAAGCTTTCTTT.

This rearrangement joins TRBV19 to TRBJ2-1, with TRBD1 matching over 11 bases. This CDR3 has 15 amino acids. J lost 7 bases, V lost 4 bases, and 6 bases had no gene match. Germline V gene sequence: CDR1 LNHDA, CDR2 SQIVND (reference sequence). CDR3 in amino acids: CASSNKGQGANEQFF. The CDR3 DNA follows: TGTGCCAGTAGTAATAAAGGACAGGGGGCAAATGAGCAGTTCTTC.

V usage is TRBV12-3 or TRBV12-4 and J usage is TRBJ1-6, with 7 nucleotides matching TRBD1. This CDR3 is 13 amino acids long. V was pared by 5 bases and J by 10 bases, with 5 bases of the junction left unmatched. The CDR3 DNA reads as TGTGCCAGCAGTAACAGGGGCGGATCACCCCTCCACTTT. This sequence encodes CASSNRGGSPLHF.

The J gene is TRBJ1-2, the V gene TRBV29-1; 8 nucleotides match TRBD1. Trimming removed 6 bases from V and 0 bases from J; junction bases left unmatched: 6. CDR1 is SQVTM and CDR2 is ANQGSEA in the germline V gene. The CDR3 runs to 14 residues. The chain's CDR3 is CSVPQGGANYGYTF. CDR3 in DNA: TGCAGCGTCCCACAGGGGGGAGCTAACTATGGCTACACCTTC.

This clone has a single count. This chain uses TRBV19 with TRBJ2-2; D tentatively fits TRBD1 or TRBD2 (6 bases each). V was trimmed by 7 bases and J by 6 bases, leaving 18 bases between them. CDR1 LNHDA and CDR2 SQIVND come from the germline V gene (reference sequence). The CDR3 length is 15 residues. The CDR3 sequence: CASKKVQGRSGELFF. CDR3 coding DNA: TGTGCCAGTAAGAAGGTGCAGGGGAGGTCCGGGGAGCTGTTTTTT.

The chain carries TRBV5-5 and TRBJ2-2; 8 bases fit TRBD1. V was clipped by 1 base and J by 1 base; unmatched bases: 6. CDR3 length: 17 amino acids. The germline CDR1 and CDR2 sequences are SGHKS and YYEKEE (reference sequence). The CDR3 here is CASSLFPGTGNTGELFF. The DNA of the CDR3 is TGTGCCAGCAGCTTGTTTCCCGGGACAGGGAACACCGGGGAGCTGTTTTTT.

The rearrangement uses TRBV2 and TRBJ2-7; D gene unclear. In germline, CDR1 is SNHLY, CDR2 FYNNEI. The CDR3 loop spans 13 amino acids. V shed 7 bases and J shed 1 base, with 11 bases lying between them. The CDR3 sequence: CASKAGPSYEQYF. CDR3 DNA sequence: TGTGCCAGCAAGGCCGGGCCATCCTACGAGCAGTACTTC.

CDR3 in DNA: TGCGCCAGCAGCCAAGATGGGCATGTAGGGTACGAGCAGTACTTC. Protein sequence: CASSQDGHVGYEQYF. The rearrangement links TRBV4-3 to TRBJ2-7; D unclear. Trimming stripped 0 bases from V and 4 bases from J, with 13 bases between. The CDR3 runs to 15 residues. From germline, CDR1 is LGHNA and CDR2 YSLEER.

In its sample, this clone was seen once. The chain uses TRBV3-1 (or the pseudogene TRBV3-2) and TRBJ2-3; D unresolved. Trimming pared 0 bases from V and 2 bases from J, leaving 9 bases between. CDR1 and CDR2 (germline): LGHDT, YNNKEL (reference sequence). The CDR3 totals 15 residues. The CDR3 is CASSQDGRTTDTQYF. The CDR3 DNA reads as TGTGCCAGCAGCCAAGACGGACGGACCACAGATACGCAGTATTTT.

V usage is TRBV5-4 and J usage is TRBJ2-5; D possibly uses TRBD1 or TRBD2 (6 bases each). There are 14 residues in the CDR3. Germline CDR1 and CDR2: SGHNT and YYREEE (reference sequence). The V gene lost 6 bases and the J gene lost 5 bases, with 17 bases spanning the gap. In DNA, the CDR3 is TGTGCCAGCACCCCCGTGGGGGGCTCTGAGACCCAGTACTTC. Translated: CASTPVGGSETQYF.

The chain couples TRBV27 to TRBJ2-7; D remains unclear. V lost 1 base, J lost 7 bases, and 11 bases lay in between. The CDR3 has 13 amino acids. Germline V CDR1 and CDR2: MNHEY, SMNVEV (reference sequence). The CDR3 reads CASSLLGGLEQYF. DNA of the CDR3: TGTGCCAGCAGTTTATTAGGTGGGTTGGAGCAGTACTTC.

The rearrangement joins TRBV19 to TRBJ2-4, with a tentative D call TRBD2 (7 bases). Germline V gene sequence: CDR1 LNHDA, CDR2 SQIVND (reference sequence). The CDR3 consists of 15 residues. Trimming took off 1 base at V and 5 bases at J, with 12 bases between the two ends. As DNA, the CDR3 is TGTGCCAGTAGTATAGGAGGGGGGGGTCAAAACATTCAGTACTTC. Its protein product is CASSIGGGGQNIQYF.

The rearrangement uses TRBV7-6 and TRBJ2-6, with D possibly TRBD1 on 6 matching bases. The CDR3 length is 18 residues. Germline values: CDR1 SGHVS, CDR2 FNYEAQ. Trimming pared 3 bases from V and 0 bases from J, leaving 15 bases between. The CDR3 spells CASSFARDTYSGANVLTF. For the CDR3, the DNA is TGTGCCAGCAGCTTCGCACGGGACACTTACTCTGGGGCCAACGTCCTGACTTTC.

The chain is built from TRBV5-1 and TRBJ1-1; D perhaps matches TRBD1 (5 bases). The CDR3 is 14 amino acids. Trimming pared 0 bases from V and 2 bases from J, leaving 8 bases between. Germline CDR1 is SGHRS and CDR2 is YFSETQ. The CDR3 DNA reads as TGCGCCAGCAGCTTGGTGACAGACAACACTGAAGCTTTCTTT. Translating gives CASSLVTDNTEAFF.

The chain couples TRBV6-5 to TRBJ1-2; D gene unclear. This CDR3 spans 14 amino acids. V dropped 0 bases and J dropped 7 bases, with 12 bases sitting between them. In germline, CDR1 is MNHEY, CDR2 SVGAGI. DNA for the CDR3: TGTGCCAGCAGTTACTCCCCGCAACGAAGTGGCTACACCTTC. It specifies CASSYSPQRSGYTF.

Details on this clone: The same CDR3 arises from other DNA sequences in this sample as well. The chain employs TRBV6-6 and TRBJ2-1; 10 bases are shared with TRBD1. The CDR3 length is 13 residues. Germline V gene data show CDR1 as MNHNY and CDR2 as SVGAGI (reference sequence). For the CDR3, the DNA is TGTGCATCCCGGGACAGGGGCCCCAATGAGCAGTTCTTC. This translates into CASRDRGPNEQFF.

Written as DNA, the CDR3 is TGTGCCAGCACCCCCTCCTGGCCAACAGCTCTTCATCAGCCCCAGCATTTT. This sequence encodes CASTPSWPTALHQPQHF. The chain uses TRBV27 and TRBJ1-5; D uncertain. Germline V lookup: CDR1 MNHEY, CDR2 SMNVEV (reference sequence). The CDR3 is 17 residues long. V gave up 7 bases and J gave up 5 bases, with 24 bases separating them.

V and J are TRBV18 and TRBJ2-5; TRBD1 agrees at 7 bases. The junction had 3 bases not matched to a gene; V was cut back by 1 base and J by 1 base. The germline V gene encodes CDR1 KGHSH and CDR2 LQKENI. The CDR3 extends over 15 amino acids. CDR3 region: CASSPRDSLQETQYF. The CDR3 DNA reads TGTGCCAGCTCACCACGGGACAGCCTCCAAGAGACCCAGTACTTC.

The chain combines TRBV3-1 (or the pseudogene TRBV3-2) with TRBJ1-5; 9 bases are shared with TRBD1. From germline, CDR1 is LGHDT and CDR2 YNNKEL (reference sequence). Losses at the gene ends were 4 bases for V and 2 bases for J; bases not matched to a gene: 9. The CDR3 sequence is 17 residues long. For the CDR3, the DNA is TGTGCCAGCAGCCCGTACACAGGGGGCAGCGGCAATCAGCCCCAGCATTTT. It specifies CASSPYTGGSGNQPQHF.

J is TRBJ1-2 and V is TRBV7-9; D is uncertain. There are 13 residues in the CDR3. Germline assignment: CDR1 SEHNR and CDR2 FQNEAQ (reference sequence). Trimming shortened V by 5 bases and J by 7 bases, and 14 bases separated the two germline ends. The CDR3 DNA reads TGTGCCAGCAGCCGGGGTTTGACGGGTGGCTACACCTTC. This encodes CASSRGLTGGYTF.

The V gene is TRBV30, the J gene TRBJ2-3; D unresolved. Trimming took off 0 bases at V and 2 bases at J, with 12 bases between the two ends. Per germline, CDR1 GTSNPN and CDR2 SVGIG (reference sequence). The CDR3 sequence is 15 residues long. The CDR3 reads CAWSVRGSYTDTQYF. CDR3 in DNA: TGTGCCTGGAGTGTACGAGGAAGCTACACAGATACGCAGTATTTT. Variable domain in full (rest from reference TRBV30 and TRBJ2-3): SQTIHQWPATLVQPVGSPLSLECTVEGTSNPNLYWYRQAAGRGLQLLFYSVGIGQISSEVPQNLSASRPQDRQFILSSKKLLLSDSGFYLCAWSVRGSYTDTQYFGPGTRLTVL.

CDR3: CASSISQGESYGYTF. The CDR3 DNA reads as TGTGCCAGTAGTATATCTCAGGGAGAAAGCTATGGCTACACCTTC. The chain has TRBV19 and TRBJ1-2; D perhaps matches TRBD1 (5 bases). The CDR3 is 15 residues long. Deletions cut 2 bases from V and 4 bases from J, with 14 bases between. Germline lookup yields CDR1 LNHDA and CDR2 SQIVND (reference sequence).